The present T cell receptor (beta chain) was sequenced within a study of T cells in Graves' hyperthyroidism and ophthalmopathy. Study conclusions and caveats: The model predicted ophthalmopathy a median roughly six months before onset.

The CDR3 regions of TCR beta were amplified from RNA transcripts. First-round RT-PCR with HTBI primers amplified the TCR CDR3 region. A single record per CDR3 protein comes from TCRdb applying MiXCR to the multiplex PCR reads. This sample has around 350,000 distinct CDR3 sequences, with about a fifth found just once. This clonotype was seen many times. Its antigen is currently unknown. The CDR3 consists of 14 residues. The V end lost 5 bases, the J end lost 2 bases, and 13 bases lay between the germline ends. The sample taken for sequencing was blood. The chain combines TRBV12-3 or TRBV12-4 with TRBJ2-7, with a possible D match to TRBD1 (6 bases). The TCR comes from a woman between 18 and 30 years old with Graves' hyperthyroidism. The CDR3: CASSRTAFPYEQYF. In DNA form, the CDR3 reads TGTGCCAGCAGTCGGACAGCCTTCCCCTACGAGCAGTACTTC.